This T cell receptor beta chain was found in a study of blood T cell repertoires in COVID-19. Overall study: Specimens from acute and convalescent COVID-19 originated in the United States, Italy and Spain. In each case, the material was cDNA or gDNA derived from T cells, B-cell-depleted T cells, or PBMCs.

In the authors' methods: The authors estimated nucleated cell counts from reference gene primer amplification. The method was immunoSEQ multiplex PCR; TCRdb's version includes in-frame clones alone and lacks a portion of them. V and J calls and clone size are given by that table; D and trimming were obtained from the DNA. The sample lists 200,000 to 250,000 clones, about 88% occurring once. The count of this clone is one. Per germline, CDR1 SGDLS and CDR2 YYNGEE. V shed 1 base and J 2 bases; nucleotides not matched to a gene: 7. This CDR3 spans 17 amino acids. Sequences were obtained from peripheral blood. V is TRBV9 and J is TRBJ2-2; 8 nucleotides agree with TRBD2. This clonotype originated in a man aged 40-50 years with acute or convalescent COVID-19. CDR3 residues: CASSVPIAGTNTGELFF. As DNA, the CDR3 is TGTGCCAGCAGCGTACCCATAGCGGGGACCAACACCGGGGAGCTGTTTTTT.